This record looks at one TCR beta chain sequence and its context. Trimming pared 6 bases from V and 0 bases from J, leaving 8 bases between. CDR1 and CDR2 from the germline V gene are MNHEY and SVGAGI. The CDR3 is 13 residues long. As originally analysed: Nucleated cell counts were estimated from reference gene primer amplification. Here immunoSEQ multiplex PCR was the method, and the copy in TCRdb shows in-frame clones only, minus some. V and J calls and clone size are those listed in that table; D and trimming were worked out from the DNA. In the table there are over 130,000 clones, around 88% of which are singletons. The data derive from a study of blood T cell repertoires in COVID-19. Study-wide background: COVID-19 samples from acute and convalescent phases originated in the United States, Italy and Spain. PBMCs, B-cell-depleted T cells, or T cells provided the cDNA or gDNA that made up the material.

The sequencing input was peripheral blood. V gene TRBV6-5 combines with J gene TRBJ1-1, with D perhaps TRBD1 (5 bases). The clonotype originates from a human donor in a cohort sampled during active COVID-19. As DNA, the CDR3 is TGTGCCAGCAGGGCAGGGTTGAACACTGAAGCTTTCTTT. Translating gives CASRAGLNTEAFF.